Presented here are 25 T cell receptor delta chains from one specimen sequenced in a study of DNA immune sequencing with unique molecular identifiers. All 8 TRDV and 4 TRDJ genes were targeted in 32-plex amplification of genomic DNA. In roughly 3 barcoding PCR cycles, molecules received a 12-nucleotide UMI, then adapter PCR followed. TCRdb called clones from the multiplex PCR reads again using CATT. The sample has more than 2,000 delta-chain clones, roughly an eighth seen once; the top ten hold roughly 21%. Specimen: gamma-delta T cells from PBMCs. The source of these receptors is a human donor in good health.

This clone was observed a few times. TCRdb's listed protein matches a much larger clone and diverges from this DNA's translation at residue 9, likely through a read error; the protein shown comes from the DNA. This CDR3 reads CACDTVLLRDTPLTDKLIF. The CDR3 DNA is TGTGCCTGTGACACCGTTTTACTGAGGGATACGCCCCTCACCGATAAACTCATCTTT. This chain joins TRDV2 and TRDJ1, with 8 bases aligning to TRDD3. V was clipped by 0 bases and J by 1 base; unmatched bases: 15. Per germline, CDR1 GEAIGNYY and CDR2 EKD. The length of the CDR3 is 19 residues.

Of note for this clone: This sequence may be a read error, since a much larger clone differs from it by one base. The chain recombines TRDV1 with TRDJ1; a possible D gene is TRDD2 (5 bases). TCRdb supplies no J gene; here it was assigned by aligning the nucleotide sequence to germline. The CDR3 covers 27 residues. Between the trimmed V and J ends, which lost 1 base and 0 bases, there was a span of 45 bases. Germline V CDR1 and CDR2: TSWWSYY, QGS. The CDR3 sequence is CALGEHDHFDPFSGLRDPPSYTDKLIF. Here the CDR3 DNA reads TGTGCTCTTGGGGAACATGATCATTTTGACCCCTTCTCAGGACTGAGGGACCCTCCCTCCTACACCGATAAACTCATCTTT.

This clone is categorized as medium-sized. In the same sample, other DNA sequences code for this CDR3. The V and J genes are TRDV2 and TRDJ1; D remains ambiguous. This CDR3 is built from 14 residues. Germline V gene data show CDR1 as GEAIGNYY and CDR2 as EKD. Trimming shortened V by 0 bases and J by 1 base, and 8 bases separated the two germline ends. The CDR3 nucleotides read TGTGCCTGTGACACCGTAGGAGTCACCGATAAACTCATCTTT. Residues: CACDTVGVTDKLIF.

This clone was counted a few times. A far larger clone is only one base removed, so a read error is likely. The sample has other DNA sequences that encode this CDR3 too. This sequence joins TRDV2 and TRDJ1; D might be TRDD3 (6 bases). This CDR3 contains 19 residues. Trimming left V 3 bases short and J 0 bases short, with 25 bases between. Germline-derived CDR1 and CDR2 are GEAIGNYY and EKD. DNA of the CDR3: TGTGCCTGTGACGAGATCTCGACTGGAGGATACCCGTACACCGATAAACTCATCTTT. Its protein is CACDEISTGGYPYTDKLIF.

Concerning this clone: A far larger clone lies a single base away; this is likely a read error. Distinct nucleotide sequences in the sample also encode this CDR3. V usage is TRDV2 and J usage is TRDJ1, with 10 bases lining up with TRDD3. CDR1 and CDR2 from the germline V gene are GEAIGNYY and EKD. This CDR3 has 18 amino acids. V lost 0 bases, J lost 3 bases, and 12 bases stayed unmatched. The CDR3: CACDTVRLGDQPPDKLIF. The CDR3 DNA is TGTGCCTGTGACACCGTCCGACTGGGGGATCAGCCCCCCGATAAACTCATCTTT.

By share, this clone ranks as large (0.1 to 1%). The chain uses TRDV2 and TRDJ1, with D perhaps TRDD3 (6 bases). Germline V gives CDR1 GEAIGNYY, CDR2 EKD. The CDR3 has 15 amino acids. The V end was cut by 3 bases, the J end by 0 bases, with 13 bases between. This CDR3 is CACDVLGTDTDKLIF. The CDR3 coding sequence is TGTGCCTGTGACGTTCTGGGGACCGACACCGATAAACTCATCTTT.

Sample share makes this clone medium-sized (0.01 to 0.1%). V gene TRDV2 combines with J gene TRDJ1, with a possible D match to TRDD3 (5 bases). In germline, CDR1 is GEAIGNYY, CDR2 EKD. V was cut by 0 bases and J by 5 bases, with 21 bases left in between. CDR3 size: 17 residues. DNA for the CDR3: TGTGCCTGTGACACCGCGGAGACCCAAACCAGGGGGGATAAACTCATCTTT. Its protein is CACDTAETQTRGDKLIF.

This clone is medium-sized by share. This chain links TRDV2 with TRDJ3; D might be TRDD3 (6 bases). The CDR3 totals 18 residues. V lost 3 bases to trimming and J lost 0 bases, with 14 bases between them. Germline loops: CDR1 GEAIGNYY, CDR2 EKD. CDR3 amino acids: CACDLGGTHSWDTRQMFF. DNA for the CDR3: TGTGCCTGTGACTTGGGGGGTACCCACTCCTGGGACACCCGACAGATGTTTTTC.

This clone is categorized as large. The V and J genes are TRDV2 and TRDJ3; weak D call: TRDD3 (5 bases). The CDR3 consists of 17 residues. Trimming took off 0 bases at V and 4 bases at J, with 12 bases between the two ends. Germline V gene lookup returns CDR1 GEAIGNYY and CDR2 EKD. For the CDR3, the DNA is TGTGCCTGTGACACCGTTACCGGGATGTGGGACACCCGACAGATGTTTTTC. It translates to CACDTVTGMWDTRQMFF.

Details on this clone: One base away lies a much larger clone, so this may be a sequencing read error. The V gene is TRDV1, the J gene TRDJ1; 12 nucleotides agree with TRDD3. The J gene was not available in TCRdb and was assigned here by matching the DNA to germline segments. The CDR3 has 23 residues. J was trimmed by 3 bases and V by 0 bases; bases with no gene match: 23. Per germline, CDR1 TSWWSYY and CDR2 QGS. The CDR3 nucleotides are TGTGCTCTTGGGGAACTAAAACTTATCCCCACTGGGGGATACCAACACCGGTCCGATAAACTCATCTTT. Translated: CALGELKLIPTGGYQHRSDKLIF.

As concerns this clone: One base separates it from a far larger clone, so it is likely a read error. The same CDR3 can be traced to other DNA sequences in this sample. V gene TRDV2 combines with J gene TRDJ2; 9 bases fit TRDD3. There are 18 residues in the CDR3. From germline, CDR1 is GEAIGNYY and CDR2 EKD. J lost 6 bases, V lost 3 bases, and 16 bases had no gene match. The CDR3 loop is CACDSVGGIPNSAAQLFF. The DNA for the CDR3 is TGTGCCTGTGACTCTGTAGGGGGGATACCCAACTCTGCAGCACAACTCTTCTTT.

This clone appeared a few times. This likely traces to a read error, being one base from a far larger clone. This chain links TRDV2 with TRDJ1; weak D call: TRDD3 (6 bases). V was clipped by 4 bases and J by 2 bases, with 25 bases between them. Per the germline V gene, CDR1 is GEAIGNYY and CDR2 is EKD. The CDR3 is 18 amino acids. The CDR3 nucleotides are TGTGCCTGTGAACCTCTGGTGCTGGGGAATACGCATACCGATAAACTCATCTTT. Amino acids: CACEPLVLGNTHTDKLIF.

This clone was seen more than once but under ten times. A far larger clone is off by one base, so a read error is likely. This same CDR3 is encoded by further DNA sequences in the sample. CDR3 in DNA: TGTGCGTGTGACACCGTTATAGGCACTGGGGGCCCCCCAGACGATAAACTCATCTTT. Its translation: CACDTVIGTGGPPDDKLIF. The chain uses TRDV2 and TRDJ1, with TRDD3 identical over 8 bases. CDR3 size: 19 residues. From germline, CDR1 is GEAIGNYY and CDR2 EKD.

As for this clone: A far larger clone is just one base off, so this is likely a read error. This chain connects TRDV2 to TRDJ1, with 7 bases that match TRDD3. The CDR3 extends over 17 amino acids. With V trimmed by 3 bases and J by 0 bases, 12 bases remained unmatched. The germline V gene encodes CDR1 GEAIGNYY and CDR2 EKD. The CDR3 sequence: CACDPLRRDTYTDKLIF. CDR3 DNA sequence: TGTGCCTGTGACCCGCTAAGGAGGGATACTTACACCGATAAACTCATCTTT.

A note on this clone: This likely reflects a read error, since a far larger clone is one base away. The same CDR3 is also encoded by other DNA sequences in this sample. The chain combines TRDV2 with TRDJ1; TRDD3 matches at 12 bases. Germline V gene sequence: CDR1 GEAIGNYY, CDR2 EKD. CDR3 length: 18 residues. V lost 0 bases to trimming and J lost 4 bases; unmatched junction nucleotides: 11. The DNA for the CDR3 is TGTGCCTGTGACACCGTTGGTACTGGGGGATACTTGAACGATAAACTCATCTTT. Translation gives CACDTVGTGGYLNDKLIF.

By sample fraction, this clone is hyperexpanded. This sample includes further DNA sequences coding for the same CDR3. The V call is TRDV2, the J call TRDJ1; 12 bases align to TRDD3. Germline V gives CDR1 GEAIGNYY, CDR2 EKD. The CDR3 covers 18 residues. After removal of 0 bases from V and 4 bases from J, the junction contained 11 bases not matched to a gene. The CDR3 spells CACDTVGTGGYLNDKLIF. The CDR3 DNA is TGTGCCTGTGACACCGTTGGTACTGGGGGATACCTGAACGATAAACTCATCTTT.

On this clone itself: The TCRdb protein, from a much larger clone, departs from this DNA's translation at residue 14, likely by read error; the protein shown derives from the DNA. The chain uses TRDV2 and TRDJ1, with 7 nucleotides matching TRDD3. Per the germline V gene, CDR1 is GEAIGNYY and CDR2 is EKD. CDR3 length equals 16 residues. The CDR3 DNA is TGTGCCTGTGACTCCCTGGGGGGCATACTTACCGATAAACACATCTTT. Translation: CACDSLGGILTDKHIF.

Sample share makes this clone medium-sized. The chain employs TRDV1 and TRDJ1; 12 nucleotides match TRDD3. TCRdb lists no J gene, so it was determined here by aligning the DNA to germline. Germline CDR1 reads TSWWSYY; CDR2 reads QGS. CDR3 length: 27 residues. The trim removed 2 bases at V and 2 bases at J, leaving 36 bases unmatched. The CDR3 nucleotides are TGTGCTCTTGGGGAAAGGCTAGTGTCCTCCTCACTTCTACTGGGGGATACTTGCTACGCGGGAACCGATAAACTCATCTTT. Amino acids: CALGERLVSSSLLLGDTCYAGTDKLIF.

The genes are TRDV1 and TRDJ1; 8 bases fit TRDD2. No J gene was available from TCRdb, and it was assigned here by a germline match of the DNA. Germline-derived CDR1 and CDR2 are TSWWSYY and QGS. Losses at the gene ends were 3 bases for V and 0 bases for J; bases not matched to a gene: 21. This CDR3 spans 21 amino acids. CDR3 amino acids: CALGEGVFLPKGGRDTDKLIF. The CDR3 nucleotides are TGTGCTCTTGGGGAGGGGGTCTTCCTACCTAAAGGGGGACGGGACACCGATAAACTCATCTTT.

Worth noting for this clone: It is likely a read error: a sequence one base away is far more abundant. The chain couples TRDV2 to TRDJ2, with D unresolved. The CDR3 is made up of 14 amino acids. Germline CDR1 is GEAIGNYY and CDR2 is EKD. The CDR3 here is CACDLLTETDKHIF. The CDR3 DNA reads as TGTGCCTGTGACTTGCTTACTGAGACCGATAAACACATCTTT.

This clone is categorized as medium-sized. The V gene is TRDV2, the J gene TRDJ1; 8 bases align to TRDD3. Germline V gives CDR1 GEAIGNYY, CDR2 EKD. The CDR3 extends over 15 amino acids. V shed 3 bases and J 1 base; nucleotides not matched to a gene: 6. CDR3 sequence: CACDLLGASTDKLIF. CDR3 coding DNA: TGTGCCTGTGACTTACTGGGGGCCTCCACCGATAAACTCATCTTT.

In its sample, this clone ranks as medium-sized. This chain links TRDV2 with TRDJ1, with 8 nucleotides matching TRDD3. V was pared by 0 bases and J by 3 bases, with 8 bases of the junction left unmatched. CDR1 is GEAIGNYY and CDR2 is EKD in the germline V gene. The CDR3 length is 16 residues. The CDR3 nucleotides read TGTGCCTGTGACACCGTGGGGGATTTGTCTCCCGATAAACTCATCTTT. Translation: CACDTVGDLSPDKLIF.

This clone was seen a few times. With a much larger clone just one base away, this may be a read error. This CDR3 is also generated by other DNA sequences in the sample. The chain is built from TRDV2 and TRDJ1; 10 nucleotides align to TRDD3. Germline V CDR1 and CDR2: GEAIGNYY, EKD. V shed 3 bases, J shed 5 bases, and the junction held 8 bases outside the gene matches. There are 15 residues in the CDR3. CDR3 region: CACDLLGDFQDKLIF. Written as DNA, the CDR3 is TGTGCCTGTGACTTACTGGGGGATTTTCAAGATAAACTCATCTTT.

This clone appeared a few times. Translating this DNA gives a protein that differs at residue 10 from the TCRdb one, which belongs to a much larger clone; a read error is likely, and the protein shown is this translation. This sequence joins TRDV2 and TRDJ3; 8 bases are shared with TRDD3. Germline V gene sequence: CDR1 GEAIGNYY, CDR2 EKD. Unmatched junction bases numbered 6, after V lost 0 bases and J lost 0 bases. This CDR3 has 19 amino acids. Written as DNA, the CDR3 is TGTGCCTGTGACACCCTACTGGGGGCCTGCTCCTGGGACACCCGACAGATGTTTTTC. It codes for CACDTLLGACSWDTRQMFF.

This clone is medium-sized by share. CDR3 sequence (DNA): TGTGCCTGTGATTCACTTCCTCCTGCCGCGAACTATGTCTCCGATAAACTCATCTTT. This translates into CACDSLPPAANYVSDKLIF. This chain uses TRDV2 with TRDJ1, with D possibly TRDD2 on 6 matching bases. The CDR3 length is 19 residues. Trimming removed 4 bases at V and 3 bases at J, with 29 bases between. Germline CDR1 reads GEAIGNYY; CDR2 reads EKD.